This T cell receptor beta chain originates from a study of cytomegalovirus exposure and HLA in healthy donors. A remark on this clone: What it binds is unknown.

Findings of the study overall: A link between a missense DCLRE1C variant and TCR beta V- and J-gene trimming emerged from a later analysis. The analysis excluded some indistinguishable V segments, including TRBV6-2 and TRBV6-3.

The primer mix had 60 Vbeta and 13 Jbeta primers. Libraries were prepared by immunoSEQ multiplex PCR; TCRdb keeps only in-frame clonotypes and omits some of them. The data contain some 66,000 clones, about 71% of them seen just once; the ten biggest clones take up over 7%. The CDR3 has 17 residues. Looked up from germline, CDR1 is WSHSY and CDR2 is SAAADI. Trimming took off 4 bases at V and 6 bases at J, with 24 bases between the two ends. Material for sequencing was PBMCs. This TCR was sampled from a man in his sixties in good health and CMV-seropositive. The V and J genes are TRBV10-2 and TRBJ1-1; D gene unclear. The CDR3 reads CASSVSGISTQDPEAFF. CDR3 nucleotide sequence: TGCGCCAGCAGTGTTTCCGGGATATCGACCCAGGACCCTGAAGCTTTCTTT.